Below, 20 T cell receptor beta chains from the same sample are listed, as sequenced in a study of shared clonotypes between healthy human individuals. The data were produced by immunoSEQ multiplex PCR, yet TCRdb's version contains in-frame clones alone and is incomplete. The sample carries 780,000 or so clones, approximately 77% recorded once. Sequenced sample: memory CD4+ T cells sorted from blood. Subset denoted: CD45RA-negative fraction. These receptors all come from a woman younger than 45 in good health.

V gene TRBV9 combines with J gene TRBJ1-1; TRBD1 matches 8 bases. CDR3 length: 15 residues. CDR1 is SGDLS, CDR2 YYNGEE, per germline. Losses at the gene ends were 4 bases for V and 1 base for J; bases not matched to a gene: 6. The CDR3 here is CASSPGDRGNTEAFF. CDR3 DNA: TGTGCCAGCAGCCCCGGCGACAGGGGGAACACTGAAGCTTTCTTT.

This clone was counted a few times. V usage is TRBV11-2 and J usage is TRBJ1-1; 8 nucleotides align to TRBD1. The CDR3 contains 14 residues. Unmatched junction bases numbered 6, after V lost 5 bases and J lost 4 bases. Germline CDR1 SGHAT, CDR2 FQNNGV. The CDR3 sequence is CASSRAGQATEAFF. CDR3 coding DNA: TGTGCCAGCAGCCGGGCGGGACAGGCCACTGAAGCTTTCTTT.

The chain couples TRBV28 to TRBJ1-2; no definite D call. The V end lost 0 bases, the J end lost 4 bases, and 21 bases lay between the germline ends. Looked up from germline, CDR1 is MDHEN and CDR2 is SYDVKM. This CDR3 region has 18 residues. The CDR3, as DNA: TGTGCCAGCAGTTTATGGTACAGACCGAAACAACCTTCCTATGGCTACACCTTC. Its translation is CASSLWYRPKQPSYGYTF.

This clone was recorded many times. The CDR3 loop is CASSLGDTSNQPQHF. CDR3 coding DNA: TGTGCCAGCAGCTTAGGGGATACTAGCAATCAGCCCCAGCATTTT. The chain has TRBV11-2 and TRBJ1-5; D gene ambiguous. Trimming removed 1 base from V and 0 bases from J, with 7 bases in between. Germline-derived CDR1 and CDR2 are SGHAT and FQNNGV. This CDR3 region has 15 residues.

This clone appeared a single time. CDR3 in amino acids: CASSVRSGSGELFF. DNA for the CDR3: TGTGCCAGCAGTGTTCGTAGCGGGTCCGGGGAGCTGTTTTTT. This rearrangement joins TRBV6-4 to TRBJ2-2; the match to TRBD2 covers 7 bases. Germline assignment: CDR1 MRHNA and CDR2 SNTAGT. V lost 4 bases to trimming and J lost 6 bases; unmatched junction nucleotides: 5. This CDR3 comprises 14 residues.

This CDR3 reads CASSLGGGGRSASGANVLTF. In nucleotides, the CDR3 is TGTGCCAGCAGCTTAGGGGGCGGGGGAAGATCCGCCTCTGGGGCCAACGTCCTGACTTTC. The J gene is TRBJ2-6, the V gene TRBV7-6, with 7 bases aligning to TRBD2. This CDR3 is built from 20 residues. V was clipped by 1 base and J by 0 bases; unmatched bases: 12. From germline, CDR1 is SGHVS and CDR2 FNYEAQ.

DNA of the CDR3: TGCGCCAGCAGCCAAACAGGGGGCCTTGCCTACGAGCAGTACTTC. Amino acid sequence: CASSQTGGLAYEQYF. This chain joins TRBV4-1 and TRBJ2-7, with TRBD1 identical over 9 bases. The ends lost 2 bases at V and 2 bases at J; junction bases unmatched: 4. CDR1 is MGHRA, CDR2 YSYEKL, per germline. The CDR3 extends over 15 amino acids.

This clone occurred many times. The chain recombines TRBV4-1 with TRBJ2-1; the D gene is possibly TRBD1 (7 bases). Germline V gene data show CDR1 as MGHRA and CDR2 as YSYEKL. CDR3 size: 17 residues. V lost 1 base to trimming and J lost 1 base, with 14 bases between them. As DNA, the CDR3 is TGCGCCAGCAGCCAAGTAAGGGCAGGGGGGTCCTACAATGAGCAGTTCTTC. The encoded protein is CASSQVRAGGSYNEQFF.

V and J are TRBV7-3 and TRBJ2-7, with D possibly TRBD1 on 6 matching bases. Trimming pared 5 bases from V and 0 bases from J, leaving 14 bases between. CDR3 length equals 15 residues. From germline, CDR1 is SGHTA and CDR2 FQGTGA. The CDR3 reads CASSRQAPSSYEQYF. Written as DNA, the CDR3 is TGTGCCAGCAGCCGACAGGCTCCCTCCTCCTACGAGCAGTACTTC.

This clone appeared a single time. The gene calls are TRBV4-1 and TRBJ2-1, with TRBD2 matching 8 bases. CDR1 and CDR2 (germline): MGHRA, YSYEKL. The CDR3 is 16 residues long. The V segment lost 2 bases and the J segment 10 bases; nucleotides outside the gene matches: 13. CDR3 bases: TGCGCCAGCAGCCAACCCGGGATTAGCGGGGTTCCAGAGCAGTTCTTC. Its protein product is CASSQPGISGVPEQFF.

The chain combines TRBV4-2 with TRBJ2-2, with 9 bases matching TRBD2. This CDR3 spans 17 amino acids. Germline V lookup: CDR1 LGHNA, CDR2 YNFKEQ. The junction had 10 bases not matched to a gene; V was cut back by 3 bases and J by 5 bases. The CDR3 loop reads CASSQDGGRAQTGELFF. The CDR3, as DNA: TGTGCCAGCAGCCAGGACGGCGGGAGGGCCCAGACCGGGGAGCTGTTTTTT.

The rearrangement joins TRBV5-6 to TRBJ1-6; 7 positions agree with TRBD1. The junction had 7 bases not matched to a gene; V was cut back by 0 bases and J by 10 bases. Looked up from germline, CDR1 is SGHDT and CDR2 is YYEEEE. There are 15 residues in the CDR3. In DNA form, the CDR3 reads TGTGCCAGCAGCTTGGGGGACAGACGGCGCTCACCCCTCCACTTT. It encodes CASSLGDRRRSPLHF.

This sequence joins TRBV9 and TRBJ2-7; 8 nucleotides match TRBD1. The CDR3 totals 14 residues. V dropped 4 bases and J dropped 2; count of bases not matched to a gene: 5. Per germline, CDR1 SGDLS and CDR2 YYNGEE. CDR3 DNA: TGTGCCAGCAGCCAAGGACAGGGCGCCTACGAGCAGTACTTC. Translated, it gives CASSQGQGAYEQYF.

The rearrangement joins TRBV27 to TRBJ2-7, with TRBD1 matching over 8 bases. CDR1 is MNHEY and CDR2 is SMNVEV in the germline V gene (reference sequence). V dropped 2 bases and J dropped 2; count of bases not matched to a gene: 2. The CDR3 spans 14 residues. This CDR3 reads CASSLSRGPYEQYF. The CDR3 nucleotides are TGTGCCAGCAGTTTAAGCAGGGGGCCCTACGAGCAGTACTTC.

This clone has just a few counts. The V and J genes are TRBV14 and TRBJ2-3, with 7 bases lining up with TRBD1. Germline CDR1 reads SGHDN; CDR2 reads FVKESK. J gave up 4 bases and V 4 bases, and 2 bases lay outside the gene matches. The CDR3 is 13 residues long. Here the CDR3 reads CASSPTGADTQYF. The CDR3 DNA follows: TGTGCCAGCAGCCCTACAGGGGCAGATACGCAGTATTTT.

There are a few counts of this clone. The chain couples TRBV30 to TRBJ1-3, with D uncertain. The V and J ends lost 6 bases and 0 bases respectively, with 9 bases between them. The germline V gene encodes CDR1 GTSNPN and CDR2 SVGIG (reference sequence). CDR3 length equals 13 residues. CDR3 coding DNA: TGTGCCTGTGGCCATTACTCTGGAAACACCATATATTTT. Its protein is CACGHYSGNTIYF.

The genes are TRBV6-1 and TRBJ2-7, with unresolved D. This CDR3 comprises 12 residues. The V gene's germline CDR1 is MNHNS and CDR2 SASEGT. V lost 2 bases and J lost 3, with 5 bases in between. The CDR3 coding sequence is TGTGCCAGCAGTGAACAGAGCTACGAGCAGTACTTC. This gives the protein CASSEQSYEQYF.

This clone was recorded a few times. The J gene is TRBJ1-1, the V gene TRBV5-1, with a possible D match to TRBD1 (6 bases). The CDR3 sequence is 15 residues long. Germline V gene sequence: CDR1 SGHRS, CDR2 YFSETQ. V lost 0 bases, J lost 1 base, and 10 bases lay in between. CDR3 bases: TGCGCCAGCAGCTTGGTAGGGGGATGGAACACTGAAGCTTTCTTT. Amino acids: CASSLVGGWNTEAFF.

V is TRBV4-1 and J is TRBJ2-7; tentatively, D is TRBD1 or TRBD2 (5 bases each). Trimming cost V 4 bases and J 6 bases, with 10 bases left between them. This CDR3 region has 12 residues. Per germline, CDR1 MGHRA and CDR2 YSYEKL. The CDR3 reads CASSRVGVEQYF. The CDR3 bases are TGCGCCAGCAGCCGGGTGGGGGTCGAGCAGTACTTC.

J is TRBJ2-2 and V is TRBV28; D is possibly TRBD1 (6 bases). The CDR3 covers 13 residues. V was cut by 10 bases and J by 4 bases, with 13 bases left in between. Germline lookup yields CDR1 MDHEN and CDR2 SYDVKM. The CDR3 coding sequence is TGTGCCACCCAGGGGCAGGGCACCGGGGAGCTGTTTTTT. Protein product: CATQGQGTGELFF. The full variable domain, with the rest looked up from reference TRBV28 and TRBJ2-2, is DVKVTQSSRYLVKRTGEKVFLECVQDMDHENMFWYRQDPGLGLRLIYFSYDVKMKEKGDIPEGYSVSREKKERFSLILESASTNQTSMYLCATQGQGTGELFFGEGSRLTVL.